The 13 T cell receptor beta chains reported below all come from one sample, sequenced in a study of T cell responses to AZD1222 COVID-19 vaccine. Using immunoSEQ multiplex PCR, the repertoire was profiled, and TCRdb retains in-frame clones only, with some absent. The table includes some 24,000 clones, 85% to 90% detected once. The sample was peripheral blood, taken 28 days after the second AZD1222 dose. The receptors shown here come from an adult who received the AZD1222 COVID-19 vaccine.

This clone has a single count. V usage is TRBV7-9 and J usage is TRBJ2-5; no firm D call. V lost 3 bases to trimming and J lost 1 base, with 0 bases between them. Germline V gives CDR1 SEHNR, CDR2 FQNEAQ (reference sequence). The CDR3 sequence is 11 residues long. In DNA form, the CDR3 reads TGTGCCAGCAGCTTCCAAGAGACCCAGTACTTC. Translating it yields CASSFQETQYF.

The rearrangement joins TRBV7-9 to TRBJ2-7, with D uncertain. The CDR3 spans 17 residues. Germline CDR1 and CDR2: SEHNR and FQNEAQ (reference sequence). Trimming cost V 0 bases and J 3 bases, with 18 bases left between them. CDR3 coding DNA: TGTGCCAGCAGCTTAGCGGCTGGCAGGACCAAATACTACGAGCAGTACTTC. Translation gives CASSLAAGRTKYYEQYF. Together with reference TRBV7-9 and TRBJ2-7, the CDR3 gives the full variable domain: DTGVSQNPRHKITKRGQNVTFRCDPISEHNRLYWYRQTLGQGPEFLTYFQNEAQLEKSRLLSDRFSAERPKGSFSTLEIQRTEQGDSAMYLCASSLAAGRTKYYEQYFGPGTRLTVT.

The gene calls are TRBV5-4 and TRBJ1-1; 8 bases agree with TRBD1. The CDR3 loop spans 13 amino acids. Germline-derived CDR1 and CDR2 are SGHNT and YYREEE (reference sequence). V trimming: 4 bases; J trimming: 11 bases; junction bases outside the gene matches: 10. For the CDR3, the DNA is TGTGCCAGCAGCATAGGAGGACAGGGCCCCGCTTTCTTT. It encodes CASSIGGQGPAFF. Full variable domain (outside the CDR3, taken from reference TRBV5-4 and TRBJ1-1): ETGVTQSPTHLIKTRGQQVTLRCSSQSGHNTVSWYQQALGQGPQFIFQYYREEENGRGNFPPRFSGLQFPNYSSELNVNALELDDSALYLCASSIGGQGPAFFGQGTRLTVV.

The V call is TRBV7-3, the J call TRBJ1-2; TRBD1 agrees at 9 bases. J lost 7 bases, V lost 1 base, and 7 bases had no gene match. The CDR3 sequence is 15 residues long. Germline V gene lookup returns CDR1 SGHTA and CDR2 FQGTGA. The CDR3 reads CASSLMGTGSIGYTF. The CDR3, as DNA: TGTGCCAGCAGCTTAATGGGGACAGGGTCGATTGGCTACACCTTC.

The genes are TRBV27 and TRBJ1-6; TRBD1 aligns across 8 bases. This CDR3 comprises 13 residues. With 6 bases clipped from V and 9 bases from J, the junction kept 4 bases outside the gene matches. Germline-derived CDR1 and CDR2 are MNHEY and SMNVEV (reference sequence). This CDR3 reads CASSRTGLSPLHF. The CDR3 bases are TGTGCCAGCAGCCGGACAGGGCTTTCACCCCTCCACTTT.

This rearrangement joins TRBV27 to TRBJ2-3; 14 bases are a match to TRBD2. Germline values: CDR1 MNHEY, CDR2 SMNVEV (reference sequence). Losses at the gene ends were 6 bases for V and 7 bases for J; bases not matched to a gene: 9. CDR3 length equals 16 residues. This chain's CDR3 is CASSPLGTSGGYTQYF. In DNA, the CDR3 is TGTGCCAGCAGCCCCCTGGGGACTAGCGGGGGTTATACGCAGTATTTT.

This chain joins TRBV5-4 and TRBJ1-5; possibly TRBD1 for D (5 bases). V was pared by 0 bases and J by 4 bases, with 8 bases between. The CDR3 runs 14 residues. CDR1 SGHNT and CDR2 YYREEE come from the germline V gene (reference sequence). The CDR3: CASSLDQGNQPQHF. The CDR3 nucleotides are TGTGCCAGCAGCTTGGATCAGGGTAATCAGCCCCAGCATTTT.

The V and J genes are TRBV27 and TRBJ2-4; 7 positions agree with TRBD2. Unmatched junction bases numbered 15, after V lost 0 bases and J lost 7 bases. This CDR3 contains 18 residues. Germline V gene lookup returns CDR1 MNHEY and CDR2 SMNVEV (reference sequence). The CDR3 loop reads CASSLSGSWEGTGNIQYF. CDR3 in DNA: TGTGCCAGCAGTTTATCGGGTAGTTGGGAGGGTACGGGGAACATTCAGTACTTC.

The rearrangement links TRBV15 to TRBJ2-7; D perhaps matches TRBD1 (6 bases). Germline V lookup: CDR1 LNHNV, CDR2 YYDKDF (reference sequence). The CDR3 is 14 residues long. Trimming took off 0 bases at V and 3 bases at J, with 9 bases between the two ends. For the CDR3, the DNA is TGTGCCACCAGCAGAGAACAGGGTGTCTACGAGCAGTACTTC. Encoded protein: CATSREQGVYEQYF.

This clone was counted a single time. The chain has TRBV6-5 and TRBJ1-5; no firm D call. The length of the CDR3 is 15 residues. Per the germline V gene, CDR1 is MNHEY and CDR2 is SVGAGI. Trimming removed 6 bases from V and 0 bases from J, with 12 bases in between. In nucleotides, the CDR3 is TGTGCCAGCAGCTGGACGGCTTATAGCAATCAGCCCCAGCATTTT. This codes for CASSWTAYSNQPQHF.

V gene TRBV5-1 combines with J gene TRBJ2-2; 8 bases line up with TRBD1. CDR1 is SGHRS and CDR2 is YFSETQ in the germline V gene. The CDR3 is 16 amino acids. Unmatched junction bases numbered 6, after V lost 4 bases and J lost 1 base. CDR3 residues: CASSAGTGWNTGELFF. The CDR3, as DNA: TGCGCCAGCAGCGCCGGGACAGGATGGAACACCGGGGAGCTGTTTTTT.

The V call is TRBV5-1, the J call TRBJ1-2, with a weak D call TRBD1 (5 bases). Deletions cut 1 base from V and 4 bases from J, with 14 bases between. This CDR3 contains 15 residues. Per germline, CDR1 SGHRS and CDR2 YFSETQ. The CDR3 loop reads CASSLTGGVGYGYTF. Written as DNA, the CDR3 is TGCGCCAGCAGCTTGACCGGAGGGGTTGGCTATGGCTACACCTTC.

The rearrangement links TRBV6-6 to TRBJ2-3; a possible D gene is TRBD2 (5 bases). The V gene lost 6 bases and the J gene lost 0 bases, with 10 bases spanning the gap. CDR3 length: 14 amino acids. The germline gives CDR1 MNHNY, CDR2 SVGAGI (reference sequence). The CDR3: CASRLWTSTDTQYF. CDR3 DNA: TGTGCCAGCAGGCTCTGGACTAGCACAGATACGCAGTATTTT.